This TCR beta chain was recovered during a study of T cell responses to AZD1222 COVID-19 vaccine. Findings and caveats of the study: White British people made up most donors, females outnumbered males, and clonal diversity was possibly underestimated.

Worth noting for this clone: Its antigen is undetermined.

The table came from immunoSEQ multiplex PCR; TCRdb's copy has only in-frame clones and leaves some out. The repertoire includes 90,000 to 130,000 clones, about 88% of them detected once, and 1.6% sits in the top ten. Per germline, CDR1 SEHNR and CDR2 FQNEAQ (reference sequence). After removal of 3 bases from V and 5 bases from J, the junction contained 7 bases not matched to a gene. CDR3 length equals 15 residues. The sequencing used peripheral blood, collected on day 0 of AZD1222 vaccination. This TCR derives from an adult in good health. The chain couples TRBV7-9 to TRBJ2-7; TRBD2 matches at 10 bases. CDR3 sequence: CASSLASGSMHEQYF. The CDR3 DNA is TGTGCCAGCAGCTTGGCTAGCGGGAGTATGCACGAGCAGTACTTC.